The T cell receptor (beta chain) under discussion was sequenced for a study of T cell clonality in common variable immunodeficiency. Regarding the study as a whole: Fewer deletions and N-nucleotide insertions were reportedly seen in common variable immunodeficiency TCR beta sequences.

Clones were sequenced by immunoSEQ multiplex PCR, and TCRdb holds only the in-frame ones, with some missing. This sample includes over 20,000 clones with no singletons; its ten biggest clones take up 3% to 4.5%. Concerning this clone: Antigen specificity is unknown.

The sample taken for sequencing was peripheral blood mononuclear cells. This TCR came from a human donor with common variable immunodeficiency.

The CDR3 sequence is CASSFRPVRGVETQYF. The CDR3 DNA, read in part, is TGTGCCAGCAGCTTCCGTCCGGTTAGAGGGGTGGAGACC. The rearrangement uses TRBV7-6 and TRBJ2-5; perhaps D is TRBD1 or TRBD2 (5 bases each). The CDR3 goes on 3 residues after the read ends, and that part is filled in from the germline J gene. V was shortened by 3 bases and J by 5 bases, with 19 bases between the two germline ends. This CDR3 is built from 16 residues. CDR1 and CDR2 from the germline V gene are SGHVS and FNYEAQ.